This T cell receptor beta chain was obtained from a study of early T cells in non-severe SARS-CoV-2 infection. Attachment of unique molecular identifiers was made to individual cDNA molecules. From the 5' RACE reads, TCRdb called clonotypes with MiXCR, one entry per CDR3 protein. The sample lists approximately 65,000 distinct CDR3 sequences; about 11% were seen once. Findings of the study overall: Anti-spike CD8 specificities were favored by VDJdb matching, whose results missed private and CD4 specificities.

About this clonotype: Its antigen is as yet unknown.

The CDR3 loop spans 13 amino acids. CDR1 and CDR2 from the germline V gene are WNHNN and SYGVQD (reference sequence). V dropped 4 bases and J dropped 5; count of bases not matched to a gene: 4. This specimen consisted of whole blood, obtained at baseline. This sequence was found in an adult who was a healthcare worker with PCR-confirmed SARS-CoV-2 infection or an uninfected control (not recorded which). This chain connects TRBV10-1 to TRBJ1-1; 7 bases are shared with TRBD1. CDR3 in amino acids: CASSGDSGTEAFF. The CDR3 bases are TGCGCCAGCAGTGGGGACAGTGGGACTGAAGCTTTCTTT.